This T cell receptor delta chain was retrieved from a study of γδ T cells in repeated Plasmodium falciparum infection. Points on this clone: Its target is unknown. TCRdb has a much larger clone's protein, which differs at residue 14 from the translation of this DNA, likely because of a read error; what is shown is the protein translated from the DNA.

TCRdb reanalysed the multiplex PCR reads via CATT. The data show about 89,000 delta-chain clones, with around 1.4% seen just once and approximately 10% held by the top ten. General study findings and limits: Vdelta2-negative gammadelta repertoires, largely Vdelta1+, seemingly showed infection-driven waves of new clonal selection.

Flow sorting of PBMC yielded separate Vgamma9/Vdelta2+ and Vdelta2-negative gammadelta T cell populations for bulk repertoire analysis. The CDR3 has 23 amino acids. V was clipped by 0 bases and J by 0 bases; unmatched bases: 19. In germline, CDR1 is GEAIGNYY, CDR2 EKD. Sequenced: gamma-delta T cells from blood. This clonotype originated in a pool of human donors (malaria-infected and uninfected, not separated). The chain links TRDV2 to TRDJ3; 7 positions agree with TRDD3. The J gene, left out of TCRdb, was set here by checking the DNA against germline. CDR3: CACDTGRVPVLGTRSWDTRQMFF. CDR3 in DNA: TGTGCCTGTGACACCGGACGCGTTCCCGTACTGGGGACCCGCTCCTGGGACACCCGACAGATGTTTTTC.